These 20 T cell receptor beta chains were all obtained from the same sample, sequenced in a study of neurological immune-mediated disorders. TCRdb re-called the 5' RACE reads with MiXCR, one entry per CDR3 protein. Of approximately 59,000 distinct CDR3 sequences listed, around 5% are singletons. Sequencing was done on a sample of PBMCs. The receptor source for this set is a human donor with multiple sclerosis. The donor label of this sample is uncertain.

This clonotype was observed at least ten times. V and J are TRBV11-1 and TRBJ2-5; 12 nucleotides align to TRBD2. After removal of 5 bases from V and 2 bases from J, the junction contained 6 bases not matched to a gene. CDR3 length equals 16 residues. CDR1 and CDR2 from the germline V gene are SGHAT and FQDESV (reference sequence). Here the CDR3 reads CASSRTSGGLQETQYF. The DNA for the CDR3 is TGTGCCAGCAGCCGTACTAGCGGGGGGCTTCAAGAGACCCAGTACTTC.

This clonotype was picked up many times. The chain recombines TRBV7-8 with TRBJ2-7, with D maybe TRBD2 (5 bases). The CDR3 contains 13 residues. With 1 base removed from V and 5 bases from J, the gap between germline ends came to 9 bases. In germline, CDR1 is SGHVS, CDR2 FQNEAQ. The CDR3 is CASSLGPGNEQYF. The CDR3 DNA is TGTGCCAGCAGCTTAGGCCCGGGGAACGAGCAGTACTTC.

The sample holds many counts of this clonotype. The genes are TRBV5-1 and TRBJ2-1; 7 bases are a match to TRBD2. The V gene's germline CDR1 is SGHRS and CDR2 YFSETQ. This CDR3 is built from 14 residues. J was trimmed by 9 bases and V by 0 bases; bases with no gene match: 6. DNA for the CDR3: TGCGCCAGCAGCTTGGGTGGCGGGGGTAGTGAGCAGTTCTTC. Translation: CASSLGGGGSEQFF.

At least ten counts were recorded for this clonotype. This chain uses TRBV20-1 with TRBJ2-7; tentatively, D is TRBD1 or TRBD2 (5 bases each). Germline assignment: CDR1 DFQATT and CDR2 SNEGSKA (reference sequence). The V and J ends lost 1 base and 6 bases respectively, with 10 bases between them. This CDR3 region has 12 residues. The CDR3 here is CSARGRAGEQYF. The CDR3 coding sequence is TGCAGTGCTAGAGGCAGGGCGGGCGAGCAGTACTTC.

This clonotype was counted many times. The rearrangement uses TRBV20-1 and TRBJ2-5; maybe TRBD2 (6 bases). The V end was cut by 5 bases, the J end by 2 bases, with 15 bases between. The CDR3 runs to 14 residues. Germline V gives CDR1 DFQATT, CDR2 SNEGSKA (reference sequence). The CDR3 DNA reads TGCAGTGCTGGGGACTCGCTGTTACAAGAGACCCAGTACTTC. It codes for CSAGDSLLQETQYF.

In its sample, this clonotype was seen many times. V is TRBV21-1 and J is TRBJ1-3. TRBV21-1 is given as a pseudogene. The CDR3 extends over 15 amino acids. The CDR3 sequence is CASSIRPPSGNTIYF. CDR3 nucleotides: TGTGCCAGCAGCATAAGGCCTCCCTCTGGAAACACCATATATTTT.

In its sample, this clonotype was seen many times. CDR3 amino acids: CASRSGTGGETQYF. In DNA form, the CDR3 reads TGTGCCAGCAGGAGCGGGACAGGGGGAGAGACCCAGTACTTC. The V and J genes are TRBV12-3 or TRBV12-4 and TRBJ2-5, with 11 bases that match TRBD1. The CDR3 consists of 14 residues. The ends lost 6 bases at V and 4 bases at J; junction bases unmatched: 4.

This clonotype was seen ten or more times. This chain connects TRBV5-1 to TRBJ1-1, with TRBD1 as a possible D gene (5 bases). CDR3 length equals 15 residues. Trimming pared 4 bases from V and 5 bases from J, leaving 18 bases between. Per the germline V gene, CDR1 is SGHRS and CDR2 is YFSETQ. CDR3: CASSTHGAGWTEAFF. The CDR3 region has the DNA TGCGCCAGCAGCACCCATGGTGCAGGGTGGACTGAAGCTTTCTTT.

This clonotype was seen repeatedly, ten times or more. The V call is TRBV6-2 or TRBV6-3, the J call TRBJ1-5, with D possibly TRBD1 on 5 matching bases. The germline V gene encodes CDR1 MNHEY and CDR2 SVGEGT. This CDR3 has 14 amino acids. The V gene lost 8 bases and the J gene lost 5 bases, with 16 bases spanning the gap. CDR3 DNA: TGTGCCAGCTGGACCGGGGCCGGTCATCAGCCCCAGCATTTT. Residues: CASWTGAGHQPQHF.

This clonotype was recorded at least ten times. The rearrangement joins TRBV5-6 to TRBJ2-3; 12 bases fit TRBD2. After removal of 4 bases from V and 3 bases from J, the junction contained 3 bases not matched to a gene. The CDR3 runs to 15 residues. From germline, CDR1 is SGHDT and CDR2 YYEEEE. This CDR3 is CASSLLAGGTDTQYF. DNA for the CDR3: TGTGCCAGCAGCCTACTAGCGGGGGGAACAGATACGCAGTATTTT.

At least ten counts were recorded for this clonotype. The chain links TRBV10-3 to TRBJ1-2, with 8 positions matching TRBD1. After removal of 4 bases from V and 3 bases from J, the junction contained 4 bases not matched to a gene. CDR1 is ENHRY and CDR2 is SYGVKD in the germline V gene. The CDR3 is 14 amino acids. CDR3 bases: TGTGCCATCAGTGCGGACAGGGCCCACTATGGCTACACCTTC. Amino acids: CAISADRAHYGYTF.

Here the CDR3 reads CASSPVQGGNTEAFF. The CDR3 DNA reads TGTGCCAGCTCACCAGTTCAGGGAGGGAACACTGAAGCTTTCTTT. The chain combines TRBV18 with TRBJ1-1; possible D gene TRBD1, 5 bases. Germline lookup yields CDR1 KGHSH and CDR2 LQKENI. There are 15 residues in the CDR3. The V end was cut by 2 bases, the J end by 1 base, with 11 bases between.

This clonotype was detected ten times or more. The chain is built from TRBV7-9 and TRBJ1-1; 9 bases line up with TRBD1. V trimming: 5 bases; J trimming: 4 bases; junction bases outside the gene matches: 20. Germline V gives CDR1 SEHNR, CDR2 FQNEAQ (reference sequence). This CDR3 region has 19 residues. CDR3: CASSPGTGNRKLNFTEAFF. DNA of the CDR3: TGTGCCAGCAGCCCCGGGACAGGGAATAGGAAGTTGAATTTCACTGAAGCTTTCTTT.

About this clonotype: A much larger clone differs by one base, so this may be a read error. The CDR3 does not end in the conserved phenylalanine or tryptophan, so this is likely a read error. This rearrangement joins TRBV20-1 to TRBJ1-6, with D uncertain. The CDR3 runs to 12 residues. From germline, CDR1 is DFQATT and CDR2 SNEGSKA (reference sequence). V dropped 5 bases and J dropped 8 bases, with 10 bases sitting between them. This CDR3 reads CSALVGDSPLHS. The DNA of the CDR3 is TGCAGTGCTCTCGTTGGGGATTCACCCCTCCACTCT.

This clonotype has a count of ten or more. This CDR3 is CASSLTGTDNSPLHF. The CDR3 region has the DNA TGCGCCAGCAGCTTAACCGGGACAGATAATTCACCCCTCCACTTT. The rearrangement links TRBV5-1 to TRBJ1-6; 7 bases align to TRBD1. Trimming took 2 bases from V and 5 from J; bases not matched to a gene: 4. Germline loops: CDR1 SGHRS, CDR2 YFSETQ. This CDR3 is built from 15 residues.

This clonotype was found many times. This chain connects TRBV20-1 to TRBJ2-2; the match to TRBD2 covers 8 bases. Germline V lookup: CDR1 DFQATT, CDR2 SNEGSKA (reference sequence). V dropped 3 bases and J dropped 4; count of bases not matched to a gene: 10. CDR3 length: 16 amino acids. The DNA for the CDR3 is TGCAGTGCTAGGAGAAGCGGGGGCCTCGTCACCGGGGAGCTGTTTTTT. Encoded protein: CSARRSGGLVTGELFF.

The table lists this clonotype with many counts. The V and J genes are TRBV5-1 and TRBJ2-1, with 9 bases identical to TRBD1. Looked up from germline, CDR1 is SGHRS and CDR2 is YFSETQ. The CDR3 length is 17 residues. V gave up 5 bases and J gave up 6 bases; unmatched junction bases: 15. CDR3 in DNA: TGCGCCAGCAGGAACCTTCTTGGACAGGGGAAAGGCAATGAGCAGTTCTTC. This translates into CASRNLLGQGKGNEQFF.

This clonotype was seen at least ten times. The rearrangement uses TRBV6-6 and TRBJ2-3; possibly TRBD2 for D (5 bases). The CDR3 has 14 residues. Germline CDR1 MNHNY, CDR2 SVGAGI (reference sequence). Trimming pared 5 bases from V and 6 bases from J, leaving 15 bases between. The CDR3 loop is CASSRNLARDTQYF. The CDR3 DNA sequence: TGTGCCAGCAGTAGGAACCTAGCCCGGGATACGCAGTATTTT.

This clonotype was recorded at least ten times. Mismatch with germline at one junction end may stem from a read error. The V and J genes are TRBV5-1 and TRBJ1-2; unclear D gene. The germline CDR1 and CDR2 sequences are SGHRS and YFSETQ. The CDR3 covers 9 residues. CDR3 in DNA: TGCGCCAGCAGCTTTCCGGACTTGTTC. It encodes CASSFPDLF.

This clonotype was observed many times. The chain recombines TRBV4-1 with TRBJ2-5; D is possibly TRBD2 (6 bases). V lost 4 bases and J lost 5, with 26 bases in between. The CDR3 loop spans 18 amino acids. Germline CDR1 is MGHRA and CDR2 is YSYEKL. The CDR3 sequence: CASSRRREGRTKWETQYF. The CDR3 DNA follows: TGCGCCAGCAGCCGCAGGCGGGAAGGGAGAACGAAATGGGAGACCCAGTACTTC.